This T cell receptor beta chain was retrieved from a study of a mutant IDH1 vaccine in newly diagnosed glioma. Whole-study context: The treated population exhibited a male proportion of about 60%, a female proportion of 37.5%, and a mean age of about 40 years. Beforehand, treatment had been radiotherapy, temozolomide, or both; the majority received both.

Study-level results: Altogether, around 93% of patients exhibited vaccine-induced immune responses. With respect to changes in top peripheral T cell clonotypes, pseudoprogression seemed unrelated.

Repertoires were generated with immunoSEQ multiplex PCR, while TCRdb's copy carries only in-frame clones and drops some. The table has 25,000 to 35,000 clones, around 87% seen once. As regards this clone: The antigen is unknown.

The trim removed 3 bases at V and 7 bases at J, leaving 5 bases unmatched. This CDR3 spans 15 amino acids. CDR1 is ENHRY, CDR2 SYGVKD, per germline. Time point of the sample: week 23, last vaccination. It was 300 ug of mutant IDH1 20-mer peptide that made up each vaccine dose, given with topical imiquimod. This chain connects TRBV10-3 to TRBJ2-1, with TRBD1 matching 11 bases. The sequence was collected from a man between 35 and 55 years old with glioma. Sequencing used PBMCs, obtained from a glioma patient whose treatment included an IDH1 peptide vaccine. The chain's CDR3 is CAISDRGTGGNEQFF. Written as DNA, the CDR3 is TGTGCCATCAGTGACCGGGGGACAGGGGGTAATGAGCAGTTCTTC.